The text below deals with one TCR beta chain. Which antigen it targets is not known. No base-level quality is on record; no much larger clone is a single base apart. CDR1 and CDR2, looked up from the germline V gene (reference sequence), are SEHNR and FQNEAQ. From its cysteine to its phenylalanine, the CDR3 spans 12 amino acids. Only the CDR3 DNA is retained, 36 bases long and in frame from the first base. V is pared back by 4 bases and J by 10 bases, with 13 bases lying between the germline termini. Each collaborating institution followed its own protocols to collect whole blood in K2EDTA tubes. Collaborator samples were shipped for TCRbeta analysis as frozen whole blood, isolated PBMCs, or DNA extracted from either sample type. TCRbeta CDR3 regions were amplified from genomic DNA using the immunoSEQ Assay, a bias-controlled multiplex PCR. As for the authors' bioinformatics: Nucleated cell counts per sample were estimated from amplification of reference gene primers within the assay. Sequence reads were collapsed and filtered to measure the absolute abundance of every unique TCRbeta CDR3 rearrangement. For each sample, productive Simpson clonality was calculated as the square root of Simpson's diversity index over productive rearrangements. TCRdb holds this immuneACCESS table with in-frame rearrangements only. Some clones are missing; in checked studies, unresolved V genes explain under half, and the rest has no known cause. For V, J and clone size, that table is used; D and trimming come from the DNA. This sample gives 200,000 to 250,000 clones in total; 85% to 90% of them show up just once. 5.5% to 6.5% of the sample is held by the ten biggest clonotypes.

The entry originates in a study of blood T cell repertoires in COVID-19 (dated by TCRdb to the early 2020s). Some background on the complete study: Collaborator samples came from the United States, Italy and Spain and covered acute and convalescent phases of COVID-19. The prospective study material was composed of cDNA or gDNA derived from T cells, B-cell-depleted T cells, or PBMCs. The dataset comprised deeply sampled blood TCRbeta repertoires from subjects exposed to, actively infected with, or recovered from COVID-19. The repertoires were released in a freely available public database meant as a resource for research on the immune response to SARS-CoV-2. The samples were drawn from two sources: the first 160 participants of the ongoing ImmuneRACE study, and about 1,300 subjects contributed by 6 global collaborators. Nearly every sample came with metadata listing a de-identified subject ID, COVID-19 status, age in years and sex. HLA class I and class II types, where available, came from metadata supplied by the sample provider rather than from assay-based typing. Paper-wide results and their limitations: The amount of clinical and demographic metadata varied by source and participant and was provided uncurated.

This receptor chain uses TRBV7-9 and TRBJ1-1, with no confidently assigned D gene. The clonotype was recovered from a man aged 55 to 69 with acute or convalescent COVID-19. The sequencing sample was made of peripheral blood. The DNA sequence follows: TGTGCCAGCAGCTCGACTCCGGATAGAGCTTTCTTT. Protein translation: CASSSTPDRAFF.